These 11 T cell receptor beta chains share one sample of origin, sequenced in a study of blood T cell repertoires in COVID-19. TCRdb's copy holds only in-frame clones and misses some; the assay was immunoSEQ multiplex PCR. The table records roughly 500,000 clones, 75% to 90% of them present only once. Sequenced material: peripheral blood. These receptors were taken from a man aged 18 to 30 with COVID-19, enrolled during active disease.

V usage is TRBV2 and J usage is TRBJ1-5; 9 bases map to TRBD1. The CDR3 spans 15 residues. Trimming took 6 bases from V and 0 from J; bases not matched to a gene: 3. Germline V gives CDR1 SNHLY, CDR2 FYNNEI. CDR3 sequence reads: CASSRTGDSNQPQHF. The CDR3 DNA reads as TGTGCCAGCAGCCGGACAGGGGATAGCAATCAGCCCCAGCATTTT.

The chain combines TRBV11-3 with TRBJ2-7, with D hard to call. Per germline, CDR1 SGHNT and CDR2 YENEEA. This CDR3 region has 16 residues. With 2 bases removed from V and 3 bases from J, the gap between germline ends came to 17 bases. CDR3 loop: CASSLWVGQEGYEQYF. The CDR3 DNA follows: TGTGCCAGCAGCTTATGGGTTGGGCAGGAAGGCTACGAGCAGTACTTC.

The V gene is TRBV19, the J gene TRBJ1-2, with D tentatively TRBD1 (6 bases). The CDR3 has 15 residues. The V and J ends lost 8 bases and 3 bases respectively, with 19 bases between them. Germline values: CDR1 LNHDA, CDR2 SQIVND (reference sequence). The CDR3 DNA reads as TGTGCCAGTCAGGGGCGAATTTTCGGGGACTATGGCTACACCTTC. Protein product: CASQGRIFGDYGYTF. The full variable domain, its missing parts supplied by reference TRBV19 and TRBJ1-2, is DGGITQSPKYLFRKEGQNVTLSCEQNLNHDAMYWYRQDPGQGLRLIYYSQIVNDFQKGDIAEGYSVSREKKESFPLTVTSAQKNPTAFYLCASQGRIFGDYGYTFGSGTRLTVV.

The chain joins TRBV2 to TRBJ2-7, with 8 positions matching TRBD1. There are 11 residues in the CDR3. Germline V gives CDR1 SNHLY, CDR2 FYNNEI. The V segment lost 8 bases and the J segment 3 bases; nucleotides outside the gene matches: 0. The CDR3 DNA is TGTGCCAGCGGGACAGGCTACGAGCAGTACTTC. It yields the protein CASGTGYEQYF.

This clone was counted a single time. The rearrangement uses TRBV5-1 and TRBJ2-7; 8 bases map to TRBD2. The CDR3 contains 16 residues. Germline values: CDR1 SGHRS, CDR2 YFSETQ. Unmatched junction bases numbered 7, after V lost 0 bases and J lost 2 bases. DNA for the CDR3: TGCGCCAGCAGCTTGGGGGTCGGGAGGGTTGCCTACGAGCAGTACTTC. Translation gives CASSLGVGRVAYEQYF.

This CDR3 is CSAHQGQGSEQYF. CDR3 in DNA: TGCAGCGCCCACCAGGGACAGGGCAGCGAGCAGTACTTC. The chain carries TRBV29-1 and TRBJ2-7, with 9 nucleotides matching TRBD1. The trim removed 7 bases at V and 6 bases at J, leaving 10 bases unmatched. The CDR3 runs 13 residues. The germline CDR1 and CDR2 sequences are SQVTM and ANQGSEA.

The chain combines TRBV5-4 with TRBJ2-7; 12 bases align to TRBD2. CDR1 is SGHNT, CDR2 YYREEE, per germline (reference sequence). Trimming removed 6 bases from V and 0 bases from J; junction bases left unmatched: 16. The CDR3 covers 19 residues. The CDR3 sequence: CASTTGRRGTSGSSYEQYF. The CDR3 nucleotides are TGTGCCAGCACAACCGGGAGAAGGGGGACTAGCGGGTCCTCCTACGAGCAGTACTTC.

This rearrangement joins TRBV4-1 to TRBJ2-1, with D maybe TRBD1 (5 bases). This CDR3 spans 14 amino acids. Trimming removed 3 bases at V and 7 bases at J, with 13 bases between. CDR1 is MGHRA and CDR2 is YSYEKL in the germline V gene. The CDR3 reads CASSQVGQGNEQFF. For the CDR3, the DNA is TGCGCCAGCAGCCAGGTAGGCCAGGGAAATGAGCAGTTCTTC.

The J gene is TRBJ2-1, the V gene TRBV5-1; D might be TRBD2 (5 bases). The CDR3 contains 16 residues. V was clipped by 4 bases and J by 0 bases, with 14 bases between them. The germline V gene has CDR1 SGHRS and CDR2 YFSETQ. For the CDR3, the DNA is TGCGCCAGCAGCCGGGCGGGCAGCAGCTCCTACAATGAGCAGTTCTTC. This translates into CASSRAGSSSYNEQFF.

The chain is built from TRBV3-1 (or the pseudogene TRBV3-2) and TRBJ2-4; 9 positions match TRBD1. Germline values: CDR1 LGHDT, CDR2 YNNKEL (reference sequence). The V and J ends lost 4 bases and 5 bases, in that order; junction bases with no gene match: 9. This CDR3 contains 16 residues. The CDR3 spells CASSLVSGTGQNIQYF. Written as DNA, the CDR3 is TGTGCCAGCAGCCTTGTCTCCGGGACAGGGCAAAACATTCAGTACTTC.

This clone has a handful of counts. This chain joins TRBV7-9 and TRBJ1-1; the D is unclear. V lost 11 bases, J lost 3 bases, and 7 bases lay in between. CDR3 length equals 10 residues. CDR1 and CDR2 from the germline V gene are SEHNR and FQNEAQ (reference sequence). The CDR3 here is CASGDTEAFF. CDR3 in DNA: TGTGCCTCCGGGGACACTGAAGCTTTCTTT.